A single sample gave rise to the 27 T cell receptor beta chains below, sequenced in a study of cytomegalovirus exposure and HLA in healthy donors. Generated by immunoSEQ multiplex PCR, the TCRdb table keeps only in-frame clones and is missing some. Among 200,000 to 250,000 clones, about 90% were seen once, and the ten largest hold around 1.1%. Sequencing input: PBMCs. These receptor sequences come from a woman aged 18-29 years in good health and CMV-seronegative.

The rearrangement links TRBV6-1 to TRBJ2-7, with 7 bases that match TRBD1. The V gene's germline CDR1 is MNHNS and CDR2 SASEGT. V shed 5 bases and J 3 bases; nucleotides not matched to a gene: 4. The length of the CDR3 is 13 residues. In nucleotides, the CDR3 is TGTGCCAGCAGTTCCCGGGACAGCTACGAGCAGTACTTC. This encodes CASSSRDSYEQYF.

The chain combines TRBV6-1 with TRBJ2-1, with 8 bases identical to TRBD1. The CDR3 extends over 15 amino acids. Trimming cost V 2 bases and J 9 bases; bases outside gene matches: 9. Germline-derived CDR1 and CDR2 are MNHNS and SASEGT. CDR3 coding DNA: TGTGCCAGCAGTGAAATTAGGGGACAGGAAGGTGAGCAGTTCTTC. This translates into CASSEIRGQEGEQFF.

V is TRBV7-2 and J is TRBJ1-4, with 7 bases that match TRBD1. V gave up 3 bases and J gave up 7 bases; unmatched junction bases: 2. Germline V gene sequence: CDR1 SGHTA, CDR2 FQGNSA. This CDR3 spans 13 amino acids. CDR3 protein: CASSFQGGEKLFF. The CDR3 coding sequence is TGTGCCAGCAGCTTCCAGGGGGGTGAAAAACTGTTTTTT.

The V and J genes are TRBV29-1 and TRBJ2-2; possibly TRBD1 for D (5 bases). Trimming shortened V by 6 bases and J by 7 bases, and 15 bases separated the two germline ends. Germline CDR1 is SQVTM and CDR2 is ANQGSEA. The CDR3 runs to 13 residues. The CDR3: CSVTVTTGGELFF. The CDR3 bases are TGCAGCGTGACAGTAACCACGGGCGGGGAGCTGTTTTTT.

The chain carries TRBV6-1 and TRBJ1-3, with D maybe TRBD1 (6 bases). V was cut by 1 base and J by 5 bases, with 12 bases left in between. CDR3 length: 15 residues. Per the germline V gene, CDR1 is MNHNS and CDR2 is SASEGT. The CDR3 DNA sequence: TGTGCCAGCAGTGAAGTGGCAGGGGAAAGAAACACCATATATTTT. As protein: CASSEVAGERNTIYF.

The genes are TRBV30 and TRBJ2-7; D possibly corresponds to TRBD1 (5 bases). Germline V gene sequence: CDR1 GTSNPN, CDR2 SVGIG (reference sequence). This CDR3 is 12 amino acids long. V was cut by 5 bases and J by 4 bases, with 12 bases left in between. The CDR3 sequence: CAWAPDIYEQYF. The CDR3 coding sequence is TGTGCCTGGGCCCCGGACATATACGAGCAGTACTTC.

The CDR3 bases are TGTGCCAGCAGTTACGGGACAGATGCCTACGAGCAGTACTTC. Protein sequence: CASSYGTDAYEQYF. The chain joins TRBV6-6 to TRBJ2-7, with TRBD1 matching 7 bases. The CDR3 has 14 residues. Germline values: CDR1 MNHNY, CDR2 SVGAGI (reference sequence). The trim removed 2 bases at V and 2 bases at J, leaving 3 bases unmatched.

The chain employs TRBV19 and TRBJ1-2; the D gene is possibly TRBD1 (5 bases). Germline V CDR1 and CDR2: LNHDA, SQIVND (reference sequence). V was shortened by 1 base and J by 7 bases, with 13 bases between the two germline ends. The CDR3 totals 14 residues. The DNA of the CDR3 is TGTGCCAGTAGTATAGGGCAGGGTGAGAGTGGCTACACCTTC. Its translation is CASSIGQGESGYTF.

Here the CDR3 reads CASSEAGLAKHNEQFF. In DNA form, the CDR3 reads TGTGCCAGCAGTGAAGCCGGACTGGCAAAACACAATGAGCAGTTCTTC. V gene TRBV2 combines with J gene TRBJ2-1, with D perhaps matching TRBD2 (5 bases). There are 16 residues in the CDR3. Germline CDR1 is SNHLY and CDR2 is FYNNEI. V lost 0 bases to trimming and J lost 5 bases, with 14 bases between them.

The chain couples TRBV7-9 to TRBJ2-1; TRBD1 is a possible D gene (6 bases). This CDR3 comprises 16 residues. Germline assignment: CDR1 SEHNR and CDR2 FQNEAQ (reference sequence). Trimming left V 5 bases short and J 3 bases short, with 17 bases between. The CDR3 sequence: CASSPVMDRDYNEQFF. The CDR3 DNA reads TGTGCCAGCAGCCCCGTCATGGACAGAGACTACAATGAGCAGTTCTTC. Drawing the rest from reference TRBV7-9 and TRBJ2-1, the complete variable domain is DTGVSQNPRHKITKRGQNVTFRCDPISEHNRLYWYRQTLGQGPEFLTYFQNEAQLEKSRLLSDRFSAERPKGSFSTLEIQRTEQGDSAMYLCASSPVMDRDYNEQFFGPGTRLTVL.

The rearrangement links TRBV5-1 to TRBJ2-7, with a tentative D call TRBD1 (6 bases). The CDR3 consists of 17 residues. Trimming removed 1 base from V and 3 bases from J, with 20 bases in between. In germline, CDR1 is SGHRS, CDR2 YFSETQ. CDR3 in DNA: TGCGCCAGCAGCTTGTATCTATTCAGGGGAGCCAACTACGAGCAGTACTTC. Amino acids: CASSLYLFRGANYEQYF.

The J gene is TRBJ1-4, the V gene TRBV7-9; TRBD1 matches at 9 bases. The junction had 3 bases not matched to a gene; V was cut back by 5 bases and J by 5 bases. Germline values: CDR1 SEHNR, CDR2 FQNEAQ (reference sequence). This CDR3 is built from 14 residues. This chain's CDR3 is CASSQDRGNEKLFF. The CDR3 nucleotides are TGTGCCAGCAGCCAGGACAGGGGAAATGAAAAACTGTTTTTT.

The DNA for the CDR3 is TGTGCCAGCAGGTCATCAGGGAACAATGAAAAACTGTTTTTT. Its protein product is CASRSSGNNEKLFF. This rearrangement joins TRBV6-5 to TRBJ1-4; TRBD1 might be the D (5 bases). Germline CDR1 reads MNHEY; CDR2 reads SVGAGI. V was clipped by 6 bases and J by 5 bases, with 13 bases between them. The CDR3 loop spans 14 amino acids.

The V gene is TRBV5-6, the J gene TRBJ1-5; D may be TRBD1 (5 bases). In germline, CDR1 is SGHDT, CDR2 YYEEEE. The CDR3 spans 17 residues. V lost 0 bases and J 2 bases, leaving 15 bases between the germline ends. The CDR3 DNA sequence: TGTGCCAGCAGCTTGGGGGAGGGGCGACGGGGCAATCAGCCCCAGCATTTT. Its translation: CASSLGEGRRGNQPQHF.

The V call is TRBV5-1, the J call TRBJ2-3; 7 bases align to TRBD1. Trimming at V came to 0 bases and at J to 2 bases, leaving 3 bases not matched to a gene. Germline lookup yields CDR1 SGHRS and CDR2 YFSETQ. The CDR3 has 15 residues. CDR3 in DNA: TGCGCCAGCAGCTTGGGGGGACAGATCACAGATACGCAGTATTTT. Its protein is CASSLGGQITDTQYF. The full variable domain, rest sourced from reference TRBV5-1 and TRBJ2-3, is KAGVTQTPRYLIKTRGQQVTLSCSPISGHRSVSWYQQTPGQGLQFLFEYFSETQRNKGNFPGRFSGRQFSNSRSEMNVSTLELGDSALYLCASSLGGQITDTQYFGPGTRLTVL.

The genes are TRBV5-4 and TRBJ2-7; D is unclear. This CDR3 spans 13 amino acids. V lost 0 bases and J lost 2, with 6 bases in between. The germline V gene has CDR1 SGHNT and CDR2 YYREEE (reference sequence). The CDR3 DNA sequence: TGTGCCAGCAGCTTGGACACCGCCTACGAGCAGTACTTC. Its protein is CASSLDTAYEQYF.

The rearrangement links TRBV29-1 to TRBJ1-1; 9 bases align to TRBD1. V was pared by 2 bases and J by 5 bases, with 6 bases of the junction left unmatched. The CDR3 consists of 14 residues. Germline assignment: CDR1 SQVTM and CDR2 ANQGSEA. The CDR3 bases are TGCAGCGTTGAACCAGGACAGGGGATGACTGAAGCTTTCTTT. This gives the protein CSVEPGQGMTEAFF.

This chain uses TRBV29-1 with TRBJ2-5; 9 bases agree with TRBD2. Germline V lookup: CDR1 SQVTM, CDR2 ANQGSEA. V was clipped by 5 bases and J by 5 bases; unmatched bases: 6. This CDR3 is 13 amino acids long. The CDR3 here is CSVKPSGGETQYF. The CDR3 region has the DNA TGCAGCGTTAAACCAAGCGGGGGGGAGACCCAGTACTTC.

This rearrangement joins TRBV30 to TRBJ1-1, with TRBD1 as a possible D gene (6 bases). V was pared by 8 bases and J by 0 bases, with 13 bases between. The CDR3 contains 13 residues. CDR1 and CDR2 (germline): GTSNPN, SVGIG (reference sequence). In nucleotides, the CDR3 is TGTGCCGGTCGGGACACATTGAACACTGAAGCTTTCTTT. Protein product: CAGRDTLNTEAFF.

The chain recombines TRBV27 with TRBJ1-3; no reliable D call. This CDR3 has 16 residues. V shed 0 bases and J shed 0 bases, with 9 bases lying between them. CDR1 is MNHEY and CDR2 is SMNVEV in the germline V gene (reference sequence). CDR3 nucleotides: TGTGCCAGCAGTTTATCCCCGGGGAGCTCTGGAAACACCATATATTTT. It encodes CASSLSPGSSGNTIYF.

V and J are TRBV7-2 and TRBJ1-2; 7 nucleotides align to TRBD1. Germline lookup yields CDR1 SGHTA and CDR2 FQGNSA. CDR3 size: 16 residues. Unmatched junction bases numbered 7, after V lost 1 base and J lost 2 bases. Here the CDR3 DNA reads TGTGCCAGCAGCTTAGGCGAGTTCAGGGGGAACTATGGCTACACCTTC. Its protein is CASSLGEFRGNYGYTF.

This chain connects TRBV7-9 to TRBJ1-3, with 7 bases fitting TRBD1. The CDR3 has 15 amino acids. Germline V gives CDR1 SEHNR, CDR2 FQNEAQ (reference sequence). The junction had 6 bases not matched to a gene; V was cut back by 3 bases and J by 4 bases. The CDR3 nucleotides read TGTGCCAGCAGCTTTACCACAGGGGCAGGAAACACCATATATTTT. It is translated as CASSFTTGAGNTIYF. The whole variable domain, remainder taken from reference TRBV7-9 and TRBJ1-3, is DTGVSQNPRHKITKRGQNVTFRCDPISEHNRLYWYRQTLGQGPEFLTYFQNEAQLEKSRLLSDRFSAERPKGSFSTLEIQRTEQGDSAMYLCASSFTTGAGNTIYFGEGSWLTVV.

The chain employs TRBV18 and TRBJ2-4; TRBD2 agrees at 8 bases. The CDR3 sequence is 19 residues long. Germline CDR1 KGHSH, CDR2 LQKENI. The V and J ends lost 6 bases and 1 base, in that order; junction bases with no gene match: 17. This chain's CDR3 is CASSPLVAGNSGAKNIQYF. For the CDR3, the DNA is TGTGCCAGCTCCCCCTTGGTAGCGGGGAACAGCGGGGCCAAAAACATTCAGTACTTC.

This chain joins TRBV9 and TRBJ2-7; D is unresolved. CDR1 and CDR2 from the germline V gene are SGDLS and YYNGEE. V was trimmed by 7 bases and J by 0 bases, leaving 8 bases between them. This CDR3 is 12 amino acids long. The DNA of the CDR3 is TGTGCCAGCTCCGGTAACTCCTACGAGCAGTACTTC. This encodes CASSGNSYEQYF.

This clone was counted a few times. The rearrangement joins TRBV5-6 to TRBJ1-5; the D gene is possibly TRBD1 (5 bases). V was clipped by 7 bases and J by 0 bases, with 14 bases between them. The CDR3 contains 15 residues. The V gene's germline CDR1 is SGHDT and CDR2 YYEEEE. The CDR3 spells CASGSQGLSNQPQHF. In DNA, the CDR3 is TGTGCCAGCGGCTCTCAGGGTCTTAGCAATCAGCCCCAGCATTTT. Complete variable domain (other parts from reference TRBV5-6 and TRBJ1-5): DAGVTQSPTHLIKTRGQQVTLRCSPKSGHDTVSWYQQALGQGPQFIFQYYEEEERQRGNFPDRFSGHQFPNYSSELNVNALLLGDSALYLCASGSQGLSNQPQHFGDGTRLSIL.

This chain joins TRBV28 and TRBJ2-1; 13 nucleotides match TRBD2. The CDR3 sequence is 15 residues long. Germline V gene sequence: CDR1 MDHEN, CDR2 SYDVKM. J lost 10 bases, V lost 2 bases, and 5 bases had no gene match. CDR3 amino acids: CASSLAGLAGNEQFF. DNA of the CDR3: TGTGCCAGCAGTTTAGCGGGACTAGCGGGAAACGAGCAGTTCTTC.

This sequence joins TRBV27 and TRBJ2-7, with D maybe TRBD1 (5 bases). CDR3 size: 14 residues. CDR1 is MNHEY, CDR2 SMNVEV, per germline (reference sequence). Trimming took 0 bases from V and 6 from J, leaving 12 bases between them. CDR3 bases: TGTGCCAGCAGTTTATCGCAGGGAAGCAGCGAGCAGTACTTC. It translates to CASSLSQGSSEQYF.